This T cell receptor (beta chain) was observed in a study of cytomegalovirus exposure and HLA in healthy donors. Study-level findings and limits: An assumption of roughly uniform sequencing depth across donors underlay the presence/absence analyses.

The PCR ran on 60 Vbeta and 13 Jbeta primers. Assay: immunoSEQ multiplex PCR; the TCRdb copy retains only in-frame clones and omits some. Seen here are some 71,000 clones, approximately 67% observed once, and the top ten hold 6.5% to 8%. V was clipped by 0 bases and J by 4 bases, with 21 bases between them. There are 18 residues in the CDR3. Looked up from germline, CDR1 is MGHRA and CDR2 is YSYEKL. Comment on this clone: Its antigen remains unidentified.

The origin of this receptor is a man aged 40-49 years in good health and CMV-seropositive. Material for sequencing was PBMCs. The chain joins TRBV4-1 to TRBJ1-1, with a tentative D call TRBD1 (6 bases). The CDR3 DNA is TGCGCCAGCAGCCAAGATTGGGGCGGGGGGCTGGTGGGCACTGAAGCTTTCTTT. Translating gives CASSQDWGGGLVGTEAFF.